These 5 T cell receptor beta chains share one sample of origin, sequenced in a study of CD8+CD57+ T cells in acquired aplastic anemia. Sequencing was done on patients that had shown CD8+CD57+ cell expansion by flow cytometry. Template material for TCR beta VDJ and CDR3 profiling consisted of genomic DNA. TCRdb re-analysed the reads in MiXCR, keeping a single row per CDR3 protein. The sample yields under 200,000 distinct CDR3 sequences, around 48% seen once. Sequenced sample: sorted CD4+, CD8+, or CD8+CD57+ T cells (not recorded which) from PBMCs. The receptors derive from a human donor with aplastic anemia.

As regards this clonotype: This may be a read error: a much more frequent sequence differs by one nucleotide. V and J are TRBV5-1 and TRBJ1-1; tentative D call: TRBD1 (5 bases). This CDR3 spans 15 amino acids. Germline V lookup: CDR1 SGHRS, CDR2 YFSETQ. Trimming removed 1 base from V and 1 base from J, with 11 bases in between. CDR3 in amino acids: CASSLTRAANTEAFF. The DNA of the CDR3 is TGCGCCAGCAGCTTGACCAGGGCAGCGAACACTGAAGCTTTCTTT.

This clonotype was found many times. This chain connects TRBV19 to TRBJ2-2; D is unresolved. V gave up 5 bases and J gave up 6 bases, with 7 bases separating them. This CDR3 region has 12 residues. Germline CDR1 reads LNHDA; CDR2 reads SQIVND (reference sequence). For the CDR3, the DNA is TGTGCCAGTAGTTTCCGGGCCGGGGAGCTGTTTTTT. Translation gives CASSFRAGELFF.

CDR3 nucleotides: TGTGCCAGCAGCTTTAGGGTAGACACCGGGGAGCTGTTTTTT. Residues: CASSFRVDTGELFF. The rearrangement uses TRBV7-2 and TRBJ2-2; no reliable D call. V was pared by 3 bases and J by 3 bases, with 8 bases between. In germline, CDR1 is SGHTA, CDR2 FQGNSA. This CDR3 is built from 14 residues.

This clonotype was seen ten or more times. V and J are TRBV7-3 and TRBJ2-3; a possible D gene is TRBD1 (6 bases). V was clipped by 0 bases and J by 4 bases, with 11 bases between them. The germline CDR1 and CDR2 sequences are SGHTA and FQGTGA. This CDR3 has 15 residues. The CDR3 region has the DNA TGTGCCAGCAGCTTAACGGCAGGGGTGCCAGATACGCAGTATTTT. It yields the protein CASSLTAGVPDTQYF.

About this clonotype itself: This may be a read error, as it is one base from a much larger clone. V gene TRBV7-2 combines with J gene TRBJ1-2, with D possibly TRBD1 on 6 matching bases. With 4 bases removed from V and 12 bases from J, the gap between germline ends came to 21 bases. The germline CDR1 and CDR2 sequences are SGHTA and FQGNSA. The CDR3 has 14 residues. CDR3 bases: TGTGCCAGCAGCTCTTACAGGGTTCTTAAGGGCCACACCTTC. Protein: CASSSYRVLKGHTF.